These 20 T cell receptor beta chains were sequenced from one sample in a study of STAT5B mutations in CD4+ large granular lymphocyte leukemia. The data were produced by immunoSEQ multiplex PCR, yet TCRdb's version contains in-frame clones alone and is incomplete. The sample shows 15,000 to 20,000 clones, 84% of them seen only once. The sample taken for sequencing was CD4+ T cells from blood buffy coats. These receptors came from a human donor in good health.

The chain recombines TRBV6-5 with TRBJ1-3; 7 bases are shared with TRBD1. The V and J ends lost 6 bases and 2 bases, in that order; junction bases with no gene match: 4. Germline V gene data show CDR1 as MNHEY and CDR2 as SVGAGI. The CDR3 is 14 amino acids. The CDR3 DNA follows: TGTGCCAGCAGAAGACAGGGTCCTGGAAACACCATATATTTT. This sequence encodes CASRRQGPGNTIYF.

The chain links TRBV2 to TRBJ1-5; no clear D gene. Germline V gene data show CDR1 as SNHLY and CDR2 as FYNNEI. V gave up 4 bases and J gave up 7 bases, with 14 bases separating them. CDR3 size: 14 residues. As DNA, the CDR3 is TGTGCCAGCAGTGTTGGCCCTGGGGTACAGCCCCAGCATTTT. This codes for CASSVGPGVQPQHF.

This clone occurred a few times. This chain joins TRBV11-2 and TRBJ1-2; no firm D call. V shed 4 bases and J shed 1 base, with 16 bases lying between them. Per the germline V gene, CDR1 is SGHAT and CDR2 is FQNNGV. This CDR3 has 16 residues. The CDR3, as DNA: TGTGCCAGCAGCTCTACACCCCGACAAAGTAACTATGGCTACACCTTC. Its protein product is CASSSTPRQSNYGYTF.

V is TRBV5-4 and J is TRBJ2-3; 13 bases agree with TRBD2. The CDR3 loop spans 16 amino acids. Germline assignment: CDR1 SGHNT and CDR2 YYREEE (reference sequence). Trimming cost V 4 bases and J 4 bases; bases outside gene matches: 6. The CDR3 bases are TGTGCCAGCAGCCCGACTAGCGGGAGGAGTGCAGATACGCAGTATTTT. Encoded protein: CASSPTSGRSADTQYF.

V usage is TRBV7-2 and J usage is TRBJ1-2; possible D gene TRBD1, 5 bases. The length of the CDR3 is 15 residues. Germline CDR1 reads SGHTA; CDR2 reads FQGNSA. Trimming took 7 bases from V and 4 from J, leaving 19 bases between them. The CDR3 spells CASNRRREGPYGYTF. The CDR3 region has the DNA TGTGCCAGCAACCGCAGGAGGGAGGGACCCTATGGCTACACCTTC.

This clone came up a few times. The chain joins TRBV5-4 to TRBJ1-1, with D possibly TRBD1 on 6 matching bases. The CDR3 spans 14 residues. Trimming left V 0 bases short and J 4 bases short, with 10 bases between. Germline V gives CDR1 SGHNT, CDR2 YYREEE (reference sequence). The CDR3 nucleotides read TGTGCCAGCAGCTTGGGGGGGCTTGTCACTGAAGCTTTCTTT. As protein: CASSLGGLVTEAFF. The whole variable domain, filled in from reference TRBV5-4 and TRBJ1-1, reads ETGVTQSPTHLIKTRGQQVTLRCSSQSGHNTVSWYQQALGQGPQFIFQYYREEENGRGNFPPRFSGLQFPNYSSELNVNALELDDSALYLCASSLGGLVTEAFFGQGTRLTVV.

The rearrangement uses TRBV9 and TRBJ1-1; D ambiguous. Germline V gene data show CDR1 as SGDLS and CDR2 as YYNGEE. The V end lost 1 base, the J end lost 2 bases, and 6 bases lay between the germline ends. This CDR3 is built from 13 residues. The CDR3 spells CASSVTLNTEAFF. CDR3 bases: TGTGCCAGCAGCGTAACCCTCAACACTGAAGCTTTCTTT.

The rearrangement links TRBV19 to TRBJ2-7, with TRBD1 identical over 9 bases. The CDR3 has 14 residues. With V trimmed by 4 bases and J by 1 base, 2 bases remained unmatched. CDR1 and CDR2 (germline): LNHDA, SQIVND (reference sequence). CDR3 loop: CASSRTGDSYEQYF. The CDR3 DNA follows: TGTGCCAGTAGTAGGACAGGGGATTCCTACGAGCAGTACTTC.

This chain uses TRBV6-5 with TRBJ2-7, with 13 bases lining up with TRBD2. The trim removed 6 bases at V and 2 bases at J, leaving 4 bases unmatched. The CDR3 sequence is 15 residues long. Germline CDR1 and CDR2: MNHEY and SVGAGI. CDR3 amino acids: CASSRTSGSAYEQYF. The CDR3 coding sequence is TGTGCCAGCAGCAGGACTAGCGGGAGTGCCTACGAGCAGTACTTC.

The chain is built from TRBV5-6 and TRBJ2-7, with 9 bases lining up with TRBD1. The CDR3 has 14 amino acids. CDR1 and CDR2 (germline): SGHDT, YYEEEE. V shed 0 bases and J 2 bases; nucleotides not matched to a gene: 0. CDR3 DNA: TGTGCCAGCAGCTTGGGGACAGGGGCCTACGAGCAGTACTTC. Encoded protein: CASSLGTGAYEQYF.

The V call is TRBV4-2, the J call TRBJ1-5; D call uncertain. The CDR3 consists of 15 residues. The V gene's germline CDR1 is LGHNA and CDR2 YNFKEQ. V shed 0 bases and J shed 2 bases, with 8 bases lying between them. The CDR3 DNA is TGTGCCAGCAGCCAAGATTGGCAGGGCAATCAGCCCCAGCATTTT. It specifies CASSQDWQGNQPQHF.

The genes are TRBV9 and TRBJ2-3, with D unclear. Germline CDR1 and CDR2: SGDLS and YYNGEE. The CDR3 contains 14 residues. Deletions cut 4 bases from V and 2 bases from J, with 11 bases between. The CDR3 DNA reads as TGTGCCAGCAGCCTGACCGGGTTCACAGATACGCAGTATTTT. It codes for CASSLTGFTDTQYF. Looking up the rest from reference TRBV9 and TRBJ2-3 gives the full variable domain: DSGVTQTPKHLITATGQRVTLRCSPRSGDLSVYWYQQSLDQGLQFLIQYYNGEERAKGNILERFSAQQFPDLHSELNLSSLELGDSALYFCASSLTGFTDTQYFGPGTRLTVL.

This chain joins TRBV10-1 and TRBJ2-3, with 11 bases matching TRBD2. Trimming cost V 2 bases and J 3 bases; bases outside gene matches: 10. Germline-derived CDR1 and CDR2 are WNHNN and SYGVQD (reference sequence). This CDR3 is 18 amino acids long. The CDR3 sequence: CASSEGFSGRAWTDTQYF. The CDR3 nucleotides read TGCGCCAGCAGTGAGGGATTTAGCGGGAGGGCCTGGACAGATACGCAGTATTTT.

This clone has just one count. The V gene is TRBV2, the J gene TRBJ2-5, with D perhaps TRBD2 (5 bases). This CDR3 comprises 14 residues. Germline V gene lookup returns CDR1 SNHLY and CDR2 FYNNEI. V was cut by 7 bases and J by 5 bases, with 17 bases left in between. DNA of the CDR3: TGTGCCAGCAAATCGGCCAGGACTCGGGAGACCCAGTACTTC. It yields the protein CASKSARTRETQYF.

This chain links TRBV6-6 with TRBJ2-7; 9 bases map to TRBD2. This CDR3 is built from 15 residues. The junction had 5 bases not matched to a gene; V was cut back by 2 bases and J by 3 bases. Per the germline V gene, CDR1 is MNHNY and CDR2 is SVGAGI (reference sequence). The CDR3 reads CASSYLRLADYEQYF. The CDR3 coding sequence is TGTGCCAGCAGTTACCTACGACTAGCGGACTACGAGCAGTACTTC.

V and J are TRBV11-2 and TRBJ2-7; maybe TRBD1 (6 bases). This CDR3 has 14 residues. Germline assignment: CDR1 SGHAT and CDR2 FQNNGV. V lost 5 bases and J 4 bases, leaving 15 bases between the germline ends. The CDR3 reads CASSQATGRYEQYF. The DNA of the CDR3 is TGTGCCAGCAGCCAAGCGACAGGCAGGTACGAGCAGTACTTC.

Written as DNA, the CDR3 is TGTGCCAGCAGCGATCAGGGAGATCTCACTGAAGCTTTCTTT. It is translated as CASSDQGDLTEAFF. The V and J genes are TRBV6-1 and TRBJ1-1; perhaps TRBD1 as D (5 bases). This CDR3 comprises 14 residues. Germline CDR1 MNHNS, CDR2 SASEGT. V shed 6 bases and J shed 4 bases, with 15 bases lying between them.

The CDR3 bases are TGTGCCAGCAGCACCGGGACTACATCCTACGAGCAGTACTTC. As protein: CASSTGTTSYEQYF. The rearrangement uses TRBV5-4 and TRBJ2-7; 7 positions agree with TRBD2. Trimming removed 4 bases from V and 1 base from J; junction bases left unmatched: 5. CDR3 length: 14 residues. CDR1 and CDR2 from the germline V gene are SGHNT and YYREEE (reference sequence).

The V gene is TRBV2, the J gene TRBJ1-4; 10 bases line up with TRBD1. J lost 8 bases, V lost 7 bases, and 7 bases had no gene match. The CDR3 loop spans 14 amino acids. The germline V gene encodes CDR1 SNHLY and CDR2 FYNNEI. The chain's CDR3 is CASNRQGAGEKLFF. As DNA, the CDR3 is TGTGCCAGCAACAGACAGGGGGCGGGGGAAAAACTGTTTTTT.

The chain has TRBV19 and TRBJ2-2; D remains unclear. Germline lookup yields CDR1 LNHDA and CDR2 SQIVND (reference sequence). This CDR3 region has 13 residues. Trimming took 5 bases from V and 1 from J, leaving 5 bases between them. The CDR3 bases are TGTGCCAGTAGTGGGCTGAACACCGGGGAGCTGTTTTTT. It specifies CASSGLNTGELFF.